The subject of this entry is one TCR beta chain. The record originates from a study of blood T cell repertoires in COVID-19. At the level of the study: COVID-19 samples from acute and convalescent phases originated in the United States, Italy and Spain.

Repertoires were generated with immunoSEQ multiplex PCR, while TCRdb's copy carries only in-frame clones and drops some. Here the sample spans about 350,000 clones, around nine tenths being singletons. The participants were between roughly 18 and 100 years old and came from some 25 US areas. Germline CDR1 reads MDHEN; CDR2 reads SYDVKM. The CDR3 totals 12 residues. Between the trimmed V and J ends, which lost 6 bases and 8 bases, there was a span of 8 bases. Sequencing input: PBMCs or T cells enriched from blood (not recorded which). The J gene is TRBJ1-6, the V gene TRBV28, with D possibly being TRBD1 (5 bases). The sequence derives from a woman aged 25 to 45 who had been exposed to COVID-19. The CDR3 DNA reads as TGTGCCAGCAGCACAGGTGATTCACCCCTCCACTTT. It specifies CASSTGDSPLHF.